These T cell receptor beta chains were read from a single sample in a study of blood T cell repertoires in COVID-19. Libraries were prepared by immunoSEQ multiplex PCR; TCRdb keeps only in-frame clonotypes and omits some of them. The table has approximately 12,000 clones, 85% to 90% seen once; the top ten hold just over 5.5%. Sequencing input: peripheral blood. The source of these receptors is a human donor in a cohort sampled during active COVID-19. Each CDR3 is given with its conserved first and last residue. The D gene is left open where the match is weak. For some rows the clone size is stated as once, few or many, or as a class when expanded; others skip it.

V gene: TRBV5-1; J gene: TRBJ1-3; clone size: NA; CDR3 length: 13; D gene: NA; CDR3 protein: CASSEGSGNTIYF; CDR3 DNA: TGCGCCAGCAGCGAGGGCTCTGGAAACACCATATATTTT
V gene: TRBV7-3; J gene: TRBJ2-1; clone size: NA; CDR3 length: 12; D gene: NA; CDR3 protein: CASSLGVSEQFF; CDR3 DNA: TGTGCCAGCAGCTTGGGCGTTTCAGAGCAGTTCTTC
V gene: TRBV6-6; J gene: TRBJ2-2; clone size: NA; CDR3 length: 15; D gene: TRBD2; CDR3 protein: CASSHWTSGTGELFF; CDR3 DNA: TGTGCCAGCAGTCACTGGACTAGCGGGACCGGGGAGCTGTTTTTT
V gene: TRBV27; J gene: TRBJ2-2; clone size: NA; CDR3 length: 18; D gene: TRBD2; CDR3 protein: CASSFSSGRVRDTGELFF; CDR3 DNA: TGTGCCAGCAGTTTTTCTAGCGGGAGGGTGAGGGACACCGGGGAGCTGTTTTTT
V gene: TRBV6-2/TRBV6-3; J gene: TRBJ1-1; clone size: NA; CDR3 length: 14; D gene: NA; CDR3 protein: CASSSGRGNTEAFF; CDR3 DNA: TGTGCCAGCAGTTCTGGCAGGGGGAACACTGAAGCTTTCTTT
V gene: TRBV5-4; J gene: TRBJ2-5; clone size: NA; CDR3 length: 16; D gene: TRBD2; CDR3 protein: CASSAWTSGSAETQYF; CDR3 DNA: TGTGCCAGCAGCGCCTGGACTAGCGGGAGTGCGGAGACCCAGTACTTC
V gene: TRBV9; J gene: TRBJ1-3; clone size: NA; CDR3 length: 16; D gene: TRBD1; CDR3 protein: CASSSYGTGIGNTIYF; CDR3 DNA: TGTGCCAGCAGCTCCTACGGGACAGGGATTGGAAACACCATATATTTT
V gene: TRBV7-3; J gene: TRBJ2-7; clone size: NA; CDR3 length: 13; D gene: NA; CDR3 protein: CASSPSGSFEQYF; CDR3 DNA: TGTGCCAGCAGCCCTAGTGGTTCGTTCGAGCAGTACTTC
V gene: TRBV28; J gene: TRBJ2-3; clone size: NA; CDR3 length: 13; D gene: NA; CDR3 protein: CASSLEAGLTQYF; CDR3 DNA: TGTGCCAGCAGTTTAGAGGCGGGTCTTACGCAGTATTTT
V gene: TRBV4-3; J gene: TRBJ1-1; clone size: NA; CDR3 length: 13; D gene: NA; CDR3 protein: CASSQLVGTEAFF; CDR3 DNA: TGCGCCAGCAGCCAATTGGTCGGCACTGAAGCTTTCTTT
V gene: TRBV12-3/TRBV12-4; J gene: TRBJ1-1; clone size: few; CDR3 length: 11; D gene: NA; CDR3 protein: CASKASGEAFF; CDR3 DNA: TGTGCCAGCAAGGCTTCGGGTGAAGCTTTCTTT
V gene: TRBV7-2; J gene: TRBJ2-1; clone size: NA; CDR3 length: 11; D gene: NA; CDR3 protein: CASTVNNEQFF; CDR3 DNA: TGTGCCAGCACCGTTAACAATGAGCAGTTCTTC
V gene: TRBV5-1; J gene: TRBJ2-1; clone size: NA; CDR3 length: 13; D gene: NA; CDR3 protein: CASRISGINEQFF; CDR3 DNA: TGCGCCAGCAGAATTTCCGGGATCAATGAGCAGTTCTTC
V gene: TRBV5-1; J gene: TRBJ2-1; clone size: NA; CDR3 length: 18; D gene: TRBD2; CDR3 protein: CASSLWVLLAGGYNEQFF; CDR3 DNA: TGCGCCAGCAGCTTGTGGGTTCTACTAGCGGGAGGATACAATGAGCAGTTCTTC
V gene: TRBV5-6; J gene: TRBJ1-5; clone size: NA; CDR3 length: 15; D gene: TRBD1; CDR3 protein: CASSKDRGGSQPQHF; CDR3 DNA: TGTGCCAGCAGCAAGGACAGGGGCGGGAGTCAGCCCCAGCATTTT
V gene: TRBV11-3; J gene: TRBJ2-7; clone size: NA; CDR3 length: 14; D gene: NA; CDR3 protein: CASSLDSDSSDQDF; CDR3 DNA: TGTGCCAGCAGCTTAGATTCAGACAGCTCGGACCAAGACTTC
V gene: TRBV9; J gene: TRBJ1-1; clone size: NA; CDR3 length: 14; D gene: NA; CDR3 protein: CASSGQGMNTEAFF; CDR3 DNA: TGTGCCAGCAGCGGTCAGGGGATGAACACTGAAGCTTTCTTT
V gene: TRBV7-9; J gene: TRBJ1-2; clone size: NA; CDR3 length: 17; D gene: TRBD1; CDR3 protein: CASSLDDRGAANYGYTF; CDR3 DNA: TGTGCCAGCAGCTTAGATGACAGGGGCGCAGCTAACTATGGCTACACCTTC
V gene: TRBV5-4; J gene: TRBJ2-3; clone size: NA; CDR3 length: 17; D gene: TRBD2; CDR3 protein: CASSAAASGRVVDTQYF; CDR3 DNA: TGTGCCAGCAGCGCAGCTGCTAGCGGGAGGGTTGTAGATACGCAGTATTTT
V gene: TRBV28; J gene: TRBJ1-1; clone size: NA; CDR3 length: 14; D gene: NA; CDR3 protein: CASSLLIGGTEAFF; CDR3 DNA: TGTGCCAGCAGTTTATTGATTGGGGGGACTGAAGCTTTCTTT
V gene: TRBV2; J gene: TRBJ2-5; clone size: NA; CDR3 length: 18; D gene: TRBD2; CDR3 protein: CASNLWLAGEPGGETQYF; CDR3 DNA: TGTGCCAGCAATCTCTGGCTAGCGGGAGAACCGGGTGGGGAGACCCAGTACTTC
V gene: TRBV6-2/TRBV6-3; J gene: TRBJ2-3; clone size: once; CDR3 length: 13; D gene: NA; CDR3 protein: CASSYSGRETQYF; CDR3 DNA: TGTGCCAGCAGTTACTCTGGGAGAGAAACGCAGTATTTT
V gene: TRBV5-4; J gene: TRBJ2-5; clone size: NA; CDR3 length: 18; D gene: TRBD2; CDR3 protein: CASSLALAGGRGGETQYF; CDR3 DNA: TGTGCCAGCAGCTTGGCCCTAGCGGGGGGAAGAGGCGGGGAGACCCAGTACTTC
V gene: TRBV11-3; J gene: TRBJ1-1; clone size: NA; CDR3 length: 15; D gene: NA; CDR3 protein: CASSLGYGQGTEAFF; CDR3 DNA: TGTGCCAGCAGCTTAGGTTACGGCCAGGGCACTGAAGCTTTCTTT
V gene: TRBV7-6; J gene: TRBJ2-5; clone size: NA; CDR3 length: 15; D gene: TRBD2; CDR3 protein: CASSEGTSGQETQYF; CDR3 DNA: TGTGCCAGCAGCGAAGGTACTAGCGGACAAGAGACCCAGTACTTC
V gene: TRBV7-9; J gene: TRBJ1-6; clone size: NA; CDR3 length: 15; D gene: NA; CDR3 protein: CASSSGVSYNSPLHF; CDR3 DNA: TGTGCCAGCAGCTCAGGGGTCTCCTATAATTCACCCCTCCACTTT
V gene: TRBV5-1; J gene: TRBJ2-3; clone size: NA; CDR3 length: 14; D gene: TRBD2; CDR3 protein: CASRLAGATDTQYF; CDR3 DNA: TGCGCCAGCAGACTAGCGGGGGCCACAGATACGCAGTATTTT
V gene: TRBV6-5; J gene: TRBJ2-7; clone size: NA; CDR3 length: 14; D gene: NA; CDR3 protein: CASRGIRSSYEQYF; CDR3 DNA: TGTGCCTCCCGCGGGATCAGAAGCTCCTACGAGCAGTACTTC
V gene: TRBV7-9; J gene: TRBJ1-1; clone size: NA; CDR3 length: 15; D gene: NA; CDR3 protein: CASRPSGGGNTEAFF; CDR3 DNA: TGTGCCAGCAGGCCCAGTGGGGGAGGAAACACTGAAGCTTTCTTT
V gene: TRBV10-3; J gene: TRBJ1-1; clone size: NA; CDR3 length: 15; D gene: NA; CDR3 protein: CAISESGHKNTEAFF; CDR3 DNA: TGTGCCATCAGTGAGTCAGGACATAAGAACACTGAAGCTTTCTTT
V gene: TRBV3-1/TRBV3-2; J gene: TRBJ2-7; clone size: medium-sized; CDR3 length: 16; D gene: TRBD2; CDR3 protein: CASSQGLGGGSYEQYF; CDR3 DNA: TGTGCCAGCAGCCAAGGTTTGGGCGGGGGGTCCTACGAGCAGTACTTC
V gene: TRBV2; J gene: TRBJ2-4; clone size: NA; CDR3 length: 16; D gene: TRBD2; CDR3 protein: CASSGLAGLAKNIQYF; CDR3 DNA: TGTGCCAGCAGTGGGTTAGCGGGGTTAGCCAAAAACATTCAGTACTTC
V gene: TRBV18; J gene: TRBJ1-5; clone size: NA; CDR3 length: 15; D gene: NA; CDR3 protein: CASSPGRAGNQPQHF; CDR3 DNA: TGTGCCAGCTCACCAGGCAGGGCAGGCAATCAGCCCCAGCATTTT
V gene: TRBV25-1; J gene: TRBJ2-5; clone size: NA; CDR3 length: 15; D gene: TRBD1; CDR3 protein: CASSGQGVGQETQYF; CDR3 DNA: TGTGCCAGCAGTGGACAGGGTGTCGGACAAGAGACCCAGTACTTC
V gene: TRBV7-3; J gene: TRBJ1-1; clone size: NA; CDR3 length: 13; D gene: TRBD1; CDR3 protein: CASSPDRSTEAFF; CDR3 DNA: TGTGCCAGCAGCCCGGACAGGAGCACTGAAGCTTTCTTT
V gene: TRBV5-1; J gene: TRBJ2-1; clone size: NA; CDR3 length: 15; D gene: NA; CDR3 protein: CASSVVDGGYNEQFF; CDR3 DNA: TGCGCCAGCAGCGTGGTAGACGGAGGATACAATGAGCAGTTCTTC
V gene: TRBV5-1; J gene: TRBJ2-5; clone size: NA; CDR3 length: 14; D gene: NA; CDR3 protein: CASSLATTQETQYF; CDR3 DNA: TGCGCCAGCAGCTTGGCGACTACCCAAGAGACCCAGTACTTC
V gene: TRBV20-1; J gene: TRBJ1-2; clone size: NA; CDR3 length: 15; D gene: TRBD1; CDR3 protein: CSASPGTGLAYGYTF; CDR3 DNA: TGCAGTGCTAGTCCCGGGACAGGGTTAGCCTATGGCTACACCTTC
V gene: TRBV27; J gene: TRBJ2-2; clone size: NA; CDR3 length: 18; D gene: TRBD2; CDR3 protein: CASSLQRTSGSNTGELFF; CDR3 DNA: TGTGCCAGCAGTCTCCAGAGGACTAGCGGCTCGAACACCGGGGAGCTGTTTTTT
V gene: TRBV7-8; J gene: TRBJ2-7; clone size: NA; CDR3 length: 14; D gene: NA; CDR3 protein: CASSPQASKQKQYF; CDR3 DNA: TGTGCCAGCAGCCCTCAGGCCAGTAAACAGAAGCAGTACTTC